Included here is one T cell receptor beta chain sequence, with context. Its antigen is not identified. With cryopreserved PBMCs as the source, roughly 2 micrograms of genomic DNA went to TCR beta libraries. This specimen belongs to a study of cytotoxic CD8 clonotypes in ibrutinib-treated CLL. General observations from the study: The study found baseline clonality above age-matched healthy donors, tracking circulating CD8+ T-cell counts.

The CDR3 extends over 14 amino acids. Germline V gives CDR1 SGHNT, CDR2 YYREEE (reference sequence). V gave up 0 bases and J gave up 10 bases, with 13 bases separating them. Sequencing was performed with immunoSEQ multiplex PCR; in TCRdb, only in-frame clones are kept and a portion is missing. The sample shows around 160,000 clones, roughly 84% of them seen only once. V usage is TRBV5-4 and J usage is TRBJ1-4; D gene unclear. Sequences were derived from PBMCs, sampled at disease progression, from a patient treated with ibrutinib. The clonotype was recovered from a human donor with chronic lymphocytic leukemia. CDR3: CASSLGLSSGKLFF. Here the CDR3 DNA reads TGTGCCAGCAGCTTGGGCCTGTCGTCGGGAAAACTGTTTTTT.